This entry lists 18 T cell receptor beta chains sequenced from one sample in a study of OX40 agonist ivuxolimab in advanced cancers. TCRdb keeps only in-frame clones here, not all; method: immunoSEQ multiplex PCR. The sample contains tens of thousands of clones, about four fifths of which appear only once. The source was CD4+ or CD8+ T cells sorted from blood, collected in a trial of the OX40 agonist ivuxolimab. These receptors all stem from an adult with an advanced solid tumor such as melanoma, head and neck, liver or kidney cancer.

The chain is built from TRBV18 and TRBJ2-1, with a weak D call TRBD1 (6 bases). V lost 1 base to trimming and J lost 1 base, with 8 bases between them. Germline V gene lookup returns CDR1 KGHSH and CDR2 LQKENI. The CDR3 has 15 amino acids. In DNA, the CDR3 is TGTGCCAGCTCACCACGCAGGGGTTCCTACAATGAGCAGTTCTTC. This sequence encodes CASSPRRGSYNEQFF.

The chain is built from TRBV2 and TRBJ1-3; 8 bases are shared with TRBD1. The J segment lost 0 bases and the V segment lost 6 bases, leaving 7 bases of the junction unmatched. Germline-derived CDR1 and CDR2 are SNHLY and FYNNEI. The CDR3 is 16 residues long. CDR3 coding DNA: TGTGCCAGCAGAGGACAGGGAGTAAGCTCTGGAAACACCATATATTTT. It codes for CASRGQGVSSGNTIYF.

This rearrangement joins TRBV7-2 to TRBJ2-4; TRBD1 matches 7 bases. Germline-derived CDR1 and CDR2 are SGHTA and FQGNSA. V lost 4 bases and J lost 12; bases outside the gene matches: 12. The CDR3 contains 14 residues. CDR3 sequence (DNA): TGTGCCAGCAGCTCCACCTCTCCGGGACAGAGTCAGTACTTC. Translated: CASSSTSPGQSQYF.

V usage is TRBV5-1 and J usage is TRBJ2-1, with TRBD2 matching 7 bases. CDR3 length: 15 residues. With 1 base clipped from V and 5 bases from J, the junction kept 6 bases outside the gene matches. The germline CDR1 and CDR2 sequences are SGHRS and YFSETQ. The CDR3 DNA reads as TGCGCCAGCAGCTTGACGAGCGGGGTCGACAATGAGCAGTTCTTC. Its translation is CASSLTSGVDNEQFF.

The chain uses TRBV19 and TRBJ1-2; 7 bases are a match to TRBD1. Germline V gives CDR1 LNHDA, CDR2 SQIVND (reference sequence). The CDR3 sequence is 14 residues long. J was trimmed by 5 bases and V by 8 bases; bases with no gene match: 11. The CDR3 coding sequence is TGTGCCAGTGGACAGACAGGGATGGCATATGGCTACACCTTC. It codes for CASGQTGMAYGYTF.

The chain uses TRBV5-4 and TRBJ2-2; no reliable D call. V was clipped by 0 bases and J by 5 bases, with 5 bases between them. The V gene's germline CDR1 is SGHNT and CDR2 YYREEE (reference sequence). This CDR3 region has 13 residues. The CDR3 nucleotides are TGTGCCAGCAGCTTGGGGGTAACCGGGGAGCTGTTTTTT. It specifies CASSLGVTGELFF.

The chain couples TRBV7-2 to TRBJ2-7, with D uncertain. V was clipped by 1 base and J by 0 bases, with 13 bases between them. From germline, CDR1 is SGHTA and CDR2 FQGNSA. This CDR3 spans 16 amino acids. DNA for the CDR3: TGTGCCAGCAGCTTAGTCGTCGGACCCTCCTCCTACGAGCAGTACTTC. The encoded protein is CASSLVVGPSSYEQYF. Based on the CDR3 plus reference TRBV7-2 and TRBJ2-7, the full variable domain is GAGVSQSPSNKVTEKGKDVELRCDPISGHTALYWYRQSLGQGLEFLIYFQGNSAPDKSGLPSDRFSAERTGGSVSTLTIQRTQQEDSAVYLCASSLVVGPSSYEQYFGPGTRLTVT.

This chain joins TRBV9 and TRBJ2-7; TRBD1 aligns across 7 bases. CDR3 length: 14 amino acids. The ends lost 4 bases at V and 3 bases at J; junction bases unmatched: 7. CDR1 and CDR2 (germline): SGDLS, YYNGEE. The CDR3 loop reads CASSYRPGGYEQYF. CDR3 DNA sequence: TGTGCCAGCAGCTACCGACCAGGGGGCTACGAGCAGTACTTC.

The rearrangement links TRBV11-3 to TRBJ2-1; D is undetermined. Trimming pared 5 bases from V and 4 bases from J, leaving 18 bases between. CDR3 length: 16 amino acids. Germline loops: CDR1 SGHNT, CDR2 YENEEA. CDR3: CASSRDPRAVYNEQFF. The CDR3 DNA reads TGTGCCAGCAGCCGCGACCCCCGGGCAGTATACAATGAGCAGTTCTTC.

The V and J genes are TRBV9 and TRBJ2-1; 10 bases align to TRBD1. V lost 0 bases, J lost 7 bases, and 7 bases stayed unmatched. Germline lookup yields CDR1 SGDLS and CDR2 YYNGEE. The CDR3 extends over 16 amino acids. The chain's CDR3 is CASSVVSGTGANEQFF. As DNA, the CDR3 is TGTGCCAGCAGCGTAGTTTCGGGGACAGGGGCGAATGAGCAGTTCTTC.

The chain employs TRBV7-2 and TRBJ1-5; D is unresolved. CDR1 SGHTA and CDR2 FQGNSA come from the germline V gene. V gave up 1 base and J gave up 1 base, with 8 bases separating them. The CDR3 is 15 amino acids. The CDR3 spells CASSLGGRSNQPQHF. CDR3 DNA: TGTGCCAGCAGCTTAGGAGGGCGAAGCAATCAGCCCCAGCATTTT.

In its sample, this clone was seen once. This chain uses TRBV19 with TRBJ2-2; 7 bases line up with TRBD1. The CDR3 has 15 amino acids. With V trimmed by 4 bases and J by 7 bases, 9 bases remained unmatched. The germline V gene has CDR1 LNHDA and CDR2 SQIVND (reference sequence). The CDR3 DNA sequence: TGTGCCAGTAGTACAATAACAGGGGTAGGCGGGGAGCTGTTTTTT. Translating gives CASSTITGVGGELFF. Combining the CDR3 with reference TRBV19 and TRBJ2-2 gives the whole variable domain DGGITQSPKYLFRKEGQNVTLSCEQNLNHDAMYWYRQDPGQGLRLIYYSQIVNDFQKGDIAEGYSVSREKKESFPLTVTSAQKNPTAFYLCASSTITGVGGELFFGEGSRLTVL.

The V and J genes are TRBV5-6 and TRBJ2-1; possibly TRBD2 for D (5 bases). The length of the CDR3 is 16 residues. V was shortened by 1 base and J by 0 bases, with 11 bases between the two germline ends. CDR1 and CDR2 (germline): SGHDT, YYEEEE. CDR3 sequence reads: CASSLRTGLSYNEQFF. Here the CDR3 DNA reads TGTGCCAGCAGCTTGAGGACTGGTCTCTCCTACAATGAGCAGTTCTTC.

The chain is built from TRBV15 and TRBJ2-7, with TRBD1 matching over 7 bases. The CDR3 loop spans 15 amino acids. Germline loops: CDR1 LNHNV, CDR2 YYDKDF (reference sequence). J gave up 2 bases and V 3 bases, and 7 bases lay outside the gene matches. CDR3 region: CATSRIGDRPYEQYF. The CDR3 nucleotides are TGTGCCACCAGCAGGATCGGGGACAGACCCTACGAGCAGTACTTC.

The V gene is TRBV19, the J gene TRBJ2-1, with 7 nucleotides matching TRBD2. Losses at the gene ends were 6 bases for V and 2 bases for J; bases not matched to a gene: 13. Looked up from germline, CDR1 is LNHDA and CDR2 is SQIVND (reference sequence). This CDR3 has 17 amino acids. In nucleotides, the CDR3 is TGTGCCAGTAGAACAACCGGACTAAGCGGGACCTACAATGAGCAGTTCTTC. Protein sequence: CASRTTGLSGTYNEQFF.

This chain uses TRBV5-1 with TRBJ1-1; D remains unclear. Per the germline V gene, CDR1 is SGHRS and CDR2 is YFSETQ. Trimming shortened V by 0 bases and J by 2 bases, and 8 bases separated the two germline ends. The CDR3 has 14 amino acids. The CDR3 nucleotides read TGCGCCAGCAGCTTGGTAGCGGGAAACACTGAAGCTTTCTTT. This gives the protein CASSLVAGNTEAFF.

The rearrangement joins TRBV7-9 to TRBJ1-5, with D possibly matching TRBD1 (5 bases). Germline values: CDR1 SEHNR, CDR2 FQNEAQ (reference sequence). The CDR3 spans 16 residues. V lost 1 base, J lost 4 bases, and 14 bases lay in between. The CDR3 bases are TGTGCCAGCAGCTTAGGAAGGGGTAGAGGTAATCAGCCCCAGCATTTT. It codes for CASSLGRGRGNQPQHF.

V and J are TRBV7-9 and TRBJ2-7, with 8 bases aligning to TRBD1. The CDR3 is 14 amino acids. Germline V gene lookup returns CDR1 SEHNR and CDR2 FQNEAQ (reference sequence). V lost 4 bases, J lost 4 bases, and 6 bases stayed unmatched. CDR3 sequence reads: CASSWTGSTYEQYF. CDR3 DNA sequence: TGTGCCAGCAGCTGGACAGGGAGTACGTACGAGCAGTACTTC.